This T cell receptor (beta chain) is drawn from a study of breast tumors, draining lymph nodes, adjacent tissues. Samples came from axillary lymph nodes draining the breast cancer. Regarding the study as a whole: Tumor and nontumor repertoires were significantly more similar in luminal-like than in basal-like breast cancer. Findings are consistent with lymph node origin and intratumoral expansion of most tumor T cells. The lymph node origin of tumor T cells was framed as consistent with a hypothesis, not demonstrated.

TCRdb analysed the multiplex PCR reads with MiXCR anew, one entry per CDR3 protein. This table has over 250,000 distinct CDR3 sequences, 30% appearing once. This clonotype was counted ten times or more. Its antigen remains unidentified. The CDR3 is 14 amino acids. Germline-derived CDR1 and CDR2 are MGHRA and YSYEKL. V dropped 0 bases and J dropped 8 bases, with 13 bases sitting between them. The source material was axillary lymph node tissue. The chain carries TRBV4-1 and TRBJ1-2, with D hard to call. The source is a female donor with breast cancer. Some clones in this sample may be carry-over from other donors' samples. The CDR3 DNA reads TGCGCCAGCAGCCAAGATCCACCGAGTAAGGGCTACACCTTC. Translating gives CASSQDPPSKGYTF.